Presented here are 28 T cell receptor beta chains from one specimen sequenced in a study of blood T cell repertoires in COVID-19. The method was immunoSEQ multiplex PCR; TCRdb's version includes in-frame clones alone and lacks a portion of them. The table records about 42,000 clones, 70% to 90% of them present only once. Sequenced: peripheral blood. These receptors were taken from a human donor in a cohort sampled during active COVID-19.

This chain connects TRBV7-6 to TRBJ2-4; perhaps TRBD1 as D (6 bases). Germline V gives CDR1 SGHVS, CDR2 FNYEAQ. Trimming removed 5 bases from V and 6 bases from J, with 17 bases in between. This CDR3 comprises 15 residues. CDR3 in amino acids: CASSPSEGGLNIQYF. CDR3 nucleotide sequence: TGTGCCAGCAGCCCCTCCGAAGGGGGTTTAAACATTCAGTACTTC.

J is TRBJ2-5 and V is TRBV11-2; 7 bases are a match to TRBD2. Germline V CDR1 and CDR2: SGHAT, FQNNGV. The CDR3 has 16 amino acids. With V trimmed by 1 base and J by 2 bases, 7 bases remained unmatched. CDR3 nucleotides: TGTGCCAGCAGCTTAGTGGGCGGGGGACTGCAAGAGACCCAGTACTTC. This codes for CASSLVGGGLQETQYF. Full variable domain (rest looked up from reference TRBV11-2 and TRBJ2-5): EAGVAQSPRYKIIEKRQSVAFWCNPISGHATLYWYQQILGQGPKLLIQFQNNGVVDDSQLPKDRFSAERLKGVDSTLKIQPAKLEDSAVYLCASSLVGGGLQETQYFGPGTRLLVL.

The V call is TRBV30, the J call TRBJ2-5; 13 nucleotides line up with TRBD2. Germline V gene data show CDR1 as GTSNPN and CDR2 as SVGIG (reference sequence). There are 15 residues in the CDR3. The trim removed 1 base at V and 2 bases at J, leaving 1 base unmatched. The CDR3 loop reads CAWSGLAGGQETQYF. CDR3 sequence (DNA): TGTGCCTGGAGTGGACTAGCGGGAGGTCAAGAGACCCAGTACTTC.

The chain has TRBV4-2 and TRBJ2-4; 8 bases map to TRBD2. The J segment lost 8 bases and the V segment lost 1 base, leaving 10 bases of the junction unmatched. Germline CDR1 is LGHNA and CDR2 is YNFKEQ. This CDR3 is built from 16 residues. The CDR3 spells CASSQAGSGGADIQYF. The CDR3 DNA is TGTGCCAGCAGCCAAGCAGGATCCGGGGGGGCCGACATTCAGTACTTC.

The CDR3 DNA reads TGTGCCACCAGTGACACGGGACTAGCGGGGGAGACCCAGTACTTC. Translation: CATSDTGLAGETQYF. The chain couples TRBV24-1 to TRBJ2-5, with 13 bases identical to TRBD2. J gave up 5 bases and V 4 bases, and 3 bases lay outside the gene matches. From germline, CDR1 is KGHDR and CDR2 SFDVKD. This CDR3 spans 15 amino acids.

The chain combines TRBV30 with TRBJ1-1; TRBD1 matches 9 bases. The V gene's germline CDR1 is GTSNPN and CDR2 SVGIG (reference sequence). Trimming removed 5 bases from V and 4 bases from J; junction bases left unmatched: 2. CDR3 length: 12 residues. CDR3 residues: CAWDRGGTEAFF. The CDR3 DNA reads as TGTGCCTGGGACAGGGGGGGCACTGAAGCTTTCTTT.

The J gene is TRBJ1-3, the V gene TRBV3-1 (or the pseudogene TRBV3-2); no firm D call. CDR3 length: 12 residues. Germline lookup yields CDR1 LGHDT and CDR2 YNNKEL (reference sequence). V was shortened by 4 bases and J by 4 bases, with 5 bases between the two germline ends. CDR3 sequence reads: CASSRGGNTIYF. The CDR3 nucleotides read TGTGCCAGCAGCCGAGGAGGAAACACCATATATTTT.

The rearrangement joins TRBV5-1 to TRBJ1-4; a weak D match, TRBD1 (6 bases). Germline lookup yields CDR1 SGHRS and CDR2 YFSETQ. Trimming cost V 5 bases and J 3 bases, with 14 bases left between them. The CDR3 is 15 residues long. In nucleotides, the CDR3 is TGCGCCAGCAGAGAACAGGGATTGGCTAATGAAAAACTGTTTTTT. Its translation: CASREQGLANEKLFF.

The chain recombines TRBV7-8 with TRBJ2-5; 10 bases are a match to TRBD2. Germline CDR1 SGHVS, CDR2 FQNEAQ. Trimming took 8 bases from V and 5 from J; bases not matched to a gene: 11. The CDR3 consists of 15 residues. The CDR3 nucleotides are TGTGCCAGCTTTCGCGCGGCTAGCGGGGGCGAGACCCAGTACTTC. Amino acid sequence: CASFRAASGGETQYF.

This rearrangement joins TRBV29-1 to TRBJ2-3; TRBD1 might be the D (6 bases). The germline CDR1 and CDR2 sequences are SQVTM and ANQGSEA. CDR3 size: 16 residues. Deletions cut 3 bases from V and 0 bases from J, with 16 bases between. The CDR3: CSVEDRWKLSTDTQYF. In DNA form, the CDR3 reads TGCAGCGTTGAGGACAGATGGAAGCTTAGCACAGATACGCAGTATTTT.

The rearrangement links TRBV7-9 to TRBJ1-1; TRBD1 might be the D (5 bases). Germline values: CDR1 SEHNR, CDR2 FQNEAQ (reference sequence). V dropped 5 bases and J dropped 10 bases, with 20 bases sitting between them. The CDR3 runs to 14 residues. CDR3 sequence (DNA): TGTGCCAGCAGCCTCGGACAACTTTGGACGGGAGCTTTCTTT. Protein: CASSLGQLWTGAFF.

In this sample, this clone turned up once. The chain has TRBV7-9 and TRBJ1-1; D is possibly TRBD1 (6 bases). Germline-derived CDR1 and CDR2 are SEHNR and FQNEAQ (reference sequence). CDR3 length equals 15 residues. With 5 bases removed from V and 10 bases from J, the gap between germline ends came to 23 bases. The CDR3 protein is CASSQARTGGLVAFF. CDR3 coding DNA: TGTGCCAGCAGCCAAGCCCGGACGGGGGGCTTGGTAGCTTTCTTT. Using reference TRBV7-9 and TRBJ1-1 for the parts outside the CDR3, the full variable domain is DTGVSQNPRHKITKRGQNVTFRCDPISEHNRLYWYRQTLGQGPEFLTYFQNEAQLEKSRLLSDRFSAERPKGSFSTLEIQRTEQGDSAMYLCASSQARTGGLVAFFGQGTRLTVV.

The chain uses TRBV4-1 and TRBJ1-4; TRBD1 matches at 8 bases. CDR1 MGHRA and CDR2 YSYEKL come from the germline V gene. The CDR3 has 16 amino acids. V was clipped by 1 base and J by 6 bases; unmatched bases: 7. The CDR3 loop is CASSQVTGVNDEKLFF. CDR3 bases: TGCGCCAGCAGCCAAGTGACAGGGGTTAATGATGAAAAACTGTTTTTT.

The CDR3 region has the DNA TGCGCCAGCCCGGAACAGCTACATGGAAACACCATATATTTT. The encoded protein is CASPEQLHGNTIYF. The chain recombines TRBV10-1 with TRBJ1-3; D ambiguous. Per germline, CDR1 WNHNN and CDR2 SYGVQD (reference sequence). The CDR3 consists of 14 residues. V was trimmed by 8 bases and J by 3 bases, leaving 14 bases between them.

This clone has more than one count but fewer than ten. J is TRBJ2-5 and V is TRBV3-1 (or the pseudogene TRBV3-2); TRBD1 matches 10 bases. J lost 5 bases, V lost 3 bases, and 6 bases had no gene match. Germline V gives CDR1 LGHDT, CDR2 YNNKEL (reference sequence). The CDR3 has 15 amino acids. CDR3 bases: TGTGCCAGCAGCCACGGGACAGGGGACGGGGAGACCCAGTACTTC. Translated, it gives CASSHGTGDGETQYF.

This sequence joins TRBV7-9 and TRBJ2-7, with a weak D call TRBD1 (5 bases). CDR1 and CDR2 from the germline V gene are SEHNR and FQNEAQ (reference sequence). The ends were cut back, 3 bases at V and 4 bases at J, with 13 bases in the middle. The CDR3 runs 14 residues. CDR3 loop: CASSLGQGDYEQYF. The CDR3 DNA sequence: TGTGCCAGCAGCTTGGGGCAGGGCGATTACGAGCAGTACTTC.

This clone appeared a few times. The chain couples TRBV10-1 to TRBJ2-7, with D perhaps TRBD1 (5 bases). V gave up 4 bases and J gave up 7 bases, with 17 bases separating them. Germline values: CDR1 WNHNN, CDR2 SYGVQD (reference sequence). This CDR3 has 14 residues. In nucleotides, the CDR3 is TGCGCCAGCAGTGCTGGGGCGCGTCTGGGAGAGCAGTACTTC. Its protein is CASSAGARLGEQYF.

V usage is TRBV24-1 and J usage is TRBJ2-3; D is unresolved. Trimming took 3 bases from V and 5 from J, leaving 8 bases between them. There are 13 residues in the CDR3. CDR1 and CDR2 from the germline V gene are KGHDR and SFDVKD. Written as DNA, the CDR3 is TGTGCCACCAGTGATCAGCGTGTAGATACGCAGTATTTT. Its translation is CATSDQRVDTQYF.

This clone was recorded once. V gene TRBV7-8 combines with J gene TRBJ2-7; TRBD2 might be the D (7 bases). Trimming cost V 5 bases and J 3 bases, with 17 bases left between them. The germline gives CDR1 SGHVS, CDR2 FQNEAQ. The CDR3 spans 15 residues. This CDR3 reads CASSPGRGKGYEQYF. The DNA for the CDR3 is TGTGCCAGCAGCCCGGGGAGGGGGAAAGGCTACGAGCAGTACTTC.

V usage is TRBV2 and J usage is TRBJ2-7; D perhaps matches TRBD2 (6 bases). CDR3 length: 13 amino acids. The V end was cut by 11 bases, the J end by 5 bases, with 19 bases between. Germline V CDR1 and CDR2: SNHLY, FYNNEI. CDR3 amino acids: CASMRRGGNEQYF. The CDR3 DNA sequence: TGTGCCTCTATGAGGAGGGGAGGAAACGAGCAGTACTTC.

This chain uses TRBV7-2 with TRBJ2-1; 8 bases fit TRBD2. V dropped 5 bases and J dropped 2; count of bases not matched to a gene: 5. This CDR3 region has 15 residues. The germline V gene has CDR1 SGHTA and CDR2 FQGNSA. The CDR3 protein is CASSPLAAPYNEQFF. CDR3 nucleotides: TGTGCCAGCAGCCCACTAGCGGCACCCTACAATGAGCAGTTCTTC.

The V call is TRBV9, the J call TRBJ1-3; 9 positions agree with TRBD1. The CDR3 covers 17 residues. Germline trimming cut 3 bases from V and 0 bases from J; bases unmatched to any gene: 7. Per the germline V gene, CDR1 is SGDLS and CDR2 is YYNGEE. The DNA of the CDR3 is TGTGCCAGCAGCGCGACAGGGGGATTACTCTCTGGAAACACCATATATTTT. This codes for CASSATGGLLSGNTIYF.

This clone appeared once. The same CDR3 also results from other DNA sequences found in this sample. The rearrangement uses TRBV7-9 and TRBJ1-1; D remains ambiguous. V was trimmed by 1 base and J by 1 base, leaving 7 bases between them. The CDR3 is 14 residues long. CDR1 is SEHNR and CDR2 is FQNEAQ in the germline V gene (reference sequence). The CDR3 here is CASSLGRGNTEAFF. For the CDR3, the DNA is TGTGCCAGCAGCTTAGGCCGAGGGAACACTGAAGCTTTCTTT.

This chain connects TRBV6-1 to TRBJ1-4, with 12 bases identical to TRBD1. Germline V CDR1 and CDR2: MNHNS, SASEGT. Trimming took 8 bases from V and 7 from J; bases not matched to a gene: 8. CDR3 length: 15 amino acids. Here the CDR3 DNA reads TGTGCCAGCCGGCCCACGGGACAGGGGGCTGAAAAACTGTTTTTT. It yields the protein CASRPTGQGAEKLFF.

V usage is TRBV14 and J usage is TRBJ1-2; 7 nucleotides line up with TRBD1. Germline CDR1 is SGHDN and CDR2 is FVKESK. The CDR3 consists of 14 residues. V lost 4 bases to trimming and J lost 4 bases; unmatched junction nucleotides: 6. The CDR3 loop reads CASSPKQGFYGYTF. CDR3 DNA sequence: TGTGCCAGCAGCCCAAAACAGGGGTTCTATGGCTACACCTTC. Based on the CDR3 plus reference TRBV14 and TRBJ1-2, the full variable domain is EAGVTQFPSHSVIEKGQTVTLRCDPISGHDNLYWYRRVMGKEIKFLLHFVKESKQDESGMPNNRFLAERTGGTYSTLKVQPAELEDSGVYFCASSPKQGFYGYTFGSGTRLTVV.

The chain is built from TRBV7-8 and TRBJ2-1; TRBD2 aligns across 9 bases. This CDR3 has 15 residues. Trimming cost V 1 base and J 9 bases; bases outside gene matches: 7. Germline CDR1 and CDR2: SGHVS and FQNEAQ. CDR3 protein: CASSLVAGGPGEQFF. The CDR3 DNA is TGTGCCAGCAGCTTAGTGGCGGGGGGGCCCGGTGAGCAGTTCTTC.

The gene calls are TRBV3-1 (or the pseudogene TRBV3-2) and TRBJ2-3; D perhaps matches TRBD2 (5 bases). CDR1 is LGHDT and CDR2 is YNNKEL in the germline V gene (reference sequence). V gave up 4 bases and J gave up 2 bases, with 13 bases separating them. The CDR3 is 15 amino acids. In nucleotides, the CDR3 is TGTGCCAGCAGCCTATTGCCGGGAACCACAGATACGCAGTATTTT. This encodes CASSLLPGTTDTQYF.

The J gene is TRBJ2-5, the V gene TRBV5-4; 7 bases match TRBD2. CDR3 size: 15 residues. CDR1 is SGHNT and CDR2 is YYREEE in the germline V gene (reference sequence). Trimming removed 1 base from V and 1 base from J; junction bases left unmatched: 4. The CDR3 DNA is TGTGCCAGCAGCTTGAGCCCGGGGGGCCAAGAGACCCAGTACTTC. This encodes CASSLSPGGQETQYF.